The sequence of this TCR beta chain was determined in a study of T cell changes during pregnancy in multiple sclerosis. Clones were read by immunoSEQ multiplex PCR, and TCRdb kept only the in-frame ones, dropping some. Among 50,000 or so clones listed, about 93% were seen once. Specimen: CD4+ T cells from peripheral blood mononuclear cells, collected in the second trimester of pregnancy. The clonotype originates from a female donor with multiple sclerosis, enrolled in a pregnancy study.

This CDR3 is CAWSRANTGELFF. As DNA, the CDR3 is TGTGCCTGGAGTCGGGCGAACACCGGGGAGCTGTTTTTT. The chain employs TRBV30 and TRBJ2-2; no clear D. Germline V gives CDR1 GTSNPN, CDR2 SVGIG (reference sequence). Trimming took 2 bases from V and 0 from J, leaving 4 bases between them. This CDR3 has 13 residues. Full variable domain (outside the CDR3, taken from reference TRBV30 and TRBJ2-2): SQTIHQWPATLVQPVGSPLSLECTVEGTSNPNLYWYRQAAGRGLQLLFYSVGIGQISSEVPQNLSASRPQDRQFILSSKKLLLSDSGFYLCAWSRANTGELFFGEGSRLTVL.